The T cell receptor (beta chain) described here comes from a study of patients and donors after allogeneic stem cell transplantation. TCRdb re-called the RT-PCR reads through MiXCR, storing one row per CDR3 protein. The data contain about 96,000 distinct CDR3 sequences, roughly 50% of them seen just once; the ten biggest clones take up 61%. This CDR3 spans 16 amino acids. Germline CDR1 is MDHEN and CDR2 is SYDVKM. V shed 6 bases, J shed 7 bases, and the junction held 17 bases outside the gene matches. The sequence derives from a human donor who was either an allogeneic HSCT recipient or a stem cell or donor lymphocyte infusion donor (not recorded which). It is not recorded whose cells these are; they may come from a transplant donor. The chain recombines TRBV28 with TRBJ1-2; 7 bases are shared with TRBD1. The sample consisted of blood, either unsorted or a sorted T cell fraction (not recorded which). The CDR3 nucleotides are TGTGCCAGCAGCCCGGGGGGAGGGGGCGATTTATTTGGCTACACCTTC. Translated, it gives CASSPGGGGDLFGYTF.